This TCR beta chain was obtained from a study of cytomegalovirus exposure and HLA in healthy donors (TCRdb year 2017). The study in broad terms: According to an earlier analysis of several hundred of the donors, some 180 million T cells yielded roughly 110 million unique TCR beta sequences and about 280 Gb of sequence data. An early release that covered about 640 HLA-typed donors contained about 300 gigabases of sequencing data and tens of millions of unique TCR sequences. Of the 398 genotyped donors, over 80% were placed in the genetic ancestry cluster associated with self-reported Caucasian donors. The study aimed to test whether cataloging public T cell receptors could reveal signatures of past pathogen exposure. The study profiled the T cell repertoires of around 700 subjects by immunosequencing and related them to cytomegalovirus serostatus. A separate validation cohort of more than 100 different subjects was used in addition to the 666-subject first cohort. To predict cytomegalovirus infection status, the study combined high-throughput TCR immunosequencing, statistical association of individual TCRs with disease status, and machine learning. In a later analysis, previously published TCR beta repertoires from several hundred donors were re-analyzed and high-resolution HLA genotyping was added so that TCR occurrence patterns could be studied. Rather than drawing on any new phenotypic data, the later analysis identified candidate immune exposures from TCR beta sequences and the way those sequences occurred across donors. To decide whether each TCR beta V gene segment behaved as functional or pseudogenic, an earlier analysis of some 570 of the donors relied on high-throughput TCR beta sequencing. Alongside the repertoire data, information on donor age, sex, ethnicity and CMV serostatus was compiled. A later genetic analysis took genome-wide SNP genotypes for about 65% of the 666 donors and used that subset as a discovery cohort. All discovery cohort repertoires had been generated using a single sequencing platform. Both class I and class II loci were covered by HLA typing, at four-digit resolution. The number of donors typed differed by locus, with about 629-630 for A, B, C, DRB1 and DQB1, around 500 for DQA1, 606 for DPA1, and some 450 for DPB1. Several DR-DQ haplotypes were handled as single units for association and clustering because linkage in the cohort was strong. Among 300 to 450 genotyped donors of the cohort, an average of roughly 240,000 unique TCR beta nucleotide sequences were sequenced per donor, approximately 20% of them non-productive.

Broader findings and caveats from the paper: According to a later analysis, parvovirus B19, influenza, CMV and Epstein-Barr virus appeared linked to several top co-occurrence clusters. An association between a missense DCLRE1C variant and V-gene and J-gene trimming of TCR beta chains was found in a later genetic analysis and replicated in an independent cohort. When HLA alleles, especially DR and DQ, strongly co-occurred, attributing TCR associations to individual alleles was difficult. In a later analysis, the rate of TCR association differed among HLA loci, with DRB1 alleles having the most associated TCRs and HLA-C alleles having the fewest. Compared with equally common non-associated chains, HLA-associated TCR beta chains in a later analysis were more clonally expanded and had lower generation probabilities. In the study, 150 to 200 TCR beta chains were listed as associated with cytomegalovirus. For the cohort, immune exposure information was limited to CMV serostatus. Because HLA typing was unavailable for some donors at each locus, only the typed subset was used in association tests. The presence/absence analyses assumed that sequencing depth was roughly uniform across donors, and that assumption may not be true. Correlated functional status among segregating V segments might reflect linkage disequilibrium, but an unknown experimental factor could not be ruled out. According to a later analysis, most CMV-associated TCR beta chains appeared to be HLA-restricted, and the HLA associations seemed to be driven largely by CMV exposure. Most TCR sequences were observed very rarely across donors, whereas some public TCRs were present in many individuals. In a later analysis, around 17,000 TCR beta sequences were associated with specific HLA alleles at a false discovery rate of 0.05. Because counts were too low, under 20 rarely observed V segments, including chromosome 9 orphons, were left out of the earlier analysis of several hundred of the donors. Broadly in line with IMGT annotations, most TCR beta V segments showed up in productive rearrangements about 90% or about 30% of the time in an earlier analysis of several hundred of the donors. The authors suggested that the approach could potentially be extended to other disease states and immunological phenotypes. The sequencing pipeline was judged likely to have produced a cluster of highly shared sequence variants as a technical artifact. A further reported finding was that TCR beta sequences accurately predicted the HLA-A and HLA-B alleles for most subjects in the first cohort. Because the 87-base-pair reads could not distinguish some IMGT-functional V segments, including TRBV6-2 and TRBV6-3, those segments were excluded. Only TCR beta chains were sequenced in this cohort, and the absence of alpha or paired-chain data limited detectable features. The classifier was reported to diagnose cytomegalovirus status with high specificity and sensitivity in both the original cohort and the validation cohort. Three of the identified cytomegalovirus-associated TCR beta chains were confirmed in vitro to be specific for cytomegalovirus antigens. In a later genetic analysis, fewer N-insertions in productive TCRs were reported among donors in an Asian-associated ancestry cluster than the approximately 710-donor mean.

Via the germline V gene, CDR1 is MDHEN and CDR2 SYDVKM. CDR3 length: 17 amino acids, cysteine to phenylalanine. CDR3 DNA only is kept here, 51 bases in frame from base 1. Trimming removed 2 bases from V and 8 bases from J, leaving 21 bases between the germline ends. To note about this clone: It lacks a known antigen. Base qualities are not recorded, but no much larger clone differs from it by a single base.

The cohort was made up of 666 healthy bone marrow donors. At the time of sampling, every cohort member was nominally healthy, though immune exposures that went unrecorded were likely present. The donor was CMV seronegative and belonged to the group of under 400 seronegative cohort members. Each donor provided a peripheral blood sample, and peripheral blood mononuclear cells were used for TCR beta sequencing. Genomic DNA extraction from the blood cell samples was performed with the Qiagen DNeasy Blood Extraction Kit. The method was the immunoSEQ multiplex PCR assay. The multiplex PCR relied on a mix of 60 forward primers for TCR Vbeta segments and 13 reverse primers for TCR Jbeta segments. Amplification of the CDR3 region of rearranged TCR beta genes was performed with a multiplex PCR assay on genomic DNA. The Illumina HiSeq System was used to sequence the amplified TCR beta libraries as 87-base-pair reads. In the authors' own workflow: Across the roughly 670 repertoires, a later analysis counted approximately 75 million unique TCR beta chains, roughly 11 million of which were shared by at least two donors. Raw reads were error-corrected and collapsed into unique sequences by a nearest-neighbor algorithm in which closely related sequences were merged to remove PCR and sequencing errors. To assign V, D and J gene segments, CDR3 sequences were aligned to IMGT reference sequences. For a sequence to be retained, a match of at least six nucleotides was required to both a V gene segment and a J gene segment. Rearrangements were classified as productive when the CDR3 lacked stop codons and remained in frame with V and J, and all other rearrangements were classified as non-productive. Following IMGT convention, CDR3 was defined as the stretch from the second conserved V-encoded cysteine to the conserved J-encoded phenylalanine. The earlier analysis of about 640 of the donors excluded any sequence lacking an unambiguous match to a single V gene segment. An earlier analysis of several hundred of the donors classified V segments as functional when productive rearrangements were above 56.7% and as segregating when the standard deviation between donors was above 5%. A statistical classification framework was developed to diagnose cytomegalovirus status using the catalog of TCR beta chain sequences. V and J gene assignment, in a later analysis, came from comparing TCR nucleotide sequences with IMGT/GENE-DB human TR gene sequences. A later analysis assigned CDR3 sequences and most-parsimonious VDJ recombination scenarios with the TCRdist pipeline. In a later analysis, each TCR beta chain was defined by its CDR3 amino acid sequence together with its V-gene family, and reads without a unique V-gene family were excluded. As a way to deal with suspected cross-contamination and a sequencing artifact, a later analysis dropped hundreds of nucleotide sequences that were highly shared and had low generation probability. For each public chain, a later analysis derived a clonal expansion index from normalized ranks of inferred template counts within each repertoire. Generation probabilities in a later analysis came from a VDJ recombination model fitted to out-of-frame rearrangements, and those results were checked against IGoR. In a later analysis, hypergeometric tests were used to score TCR-TCR, TCR-HLA and TCR-CMV co-occurrence, with a repertoire-size bias correction applied to TCR pairs. To estimate false discovery rates, a later analysis permuted the HLA or CMV assignments 20 times. In a later analysis, co-occurring TCRs were grouped using DBSCAN, and TCRdist sequence similarity was added for clustering within HLA-allele-positive subsets. Repertoires with fewer than 30,000 or more than 120,000 public chains, plus five repertoires with anomalous nucleotide sharing, were excluded from co-occurrence clustering. TCRdb took over this immuneACCESS table, retaining in-frame rearrangements with V and J assigned. Such tables are incomplete; in checked studies, under half of the missing clones stem from an unresolved V gene, and the remainder is unexplained. Clone size and the V and J calls come from that table; the DNA yielded D and trimming. In all, the sample holds around 150,000 clones, and more than 60% of those were seen once. The ten largest clones represent 4.3% of the sample.

The sequence derives from a man between 40 and 49 years old in good health and CMV-seronegative. Sequenced sample: PBMCs. The chain is assembled from TRBV28 and TRBJ1-4, and TRBD1 may be the D gene, going by 5 matching bases. The nucleotide sequence reads TGTGCCAGCAGTTTAGGGGCAGGAGCTGGTGTAGGGGAAAAACTGTTTTTT. It translates as CASSLGAGAGVGEKLFF.